The 25 T cell receptor beta chains given below trace back to one sample, sequenced in a study of breast tumors, draining lymph nodes, adjacent tissues. Breast cancer patients provided tissue from their axillary draining lymph nodes. TCRdb used MiXCR to reprocess the multiplex PCR reads, holding one entry per CDR3 protein. Here the sample spans some 110,000 distinct CDR3 sequences, around 30% being singletons. Sequences were obtained from axillary lymph node tissue. The receptor set was obtained from a female donor with breast cancer. Some clones in this sample may be carry-over from other donors' samples.

This clonotype occurred many times. The chain couples TRBV29-1 to TRBJ2-1; possible D gene TRBD1, 6 bases. V lost 6 bases, J lost 5 bases, and 20 bases lay in between. Germline V gene data show CDR1 as SQVTM and CDR2 as ANQGSEA. CDR3 length equals 15 residues. CDR3 coding DNA: TGCAGCGTCGAATGGCCAGGGGCCCCCGACAATGAGCAGTTCTTC. Translation gives CSVEWPGAPDNEQFF.

The rearrangement joins TRBV2 to TRBJ1-2; D ambiguous. The V and J ends lost 2 bases and 0 bases respectively, with 7 bases between them. Germline V gene lookup returns CDR1 SNHLY and CDR2 FYNNEI. The CDR3 loop spans 14 amino acids. CDR3 DNA sequence: TGTGCCAGCAGTGAAACTCGGTCTAACTATGGCTACACCTTC. It codes for CASSETRSNYGYTF.

This clonotype occurred many times. The chain carries TRBV5-1 and TRBJ2-1; D ambiguous. The CDR3 runs to 15 residues. Germline loops: CDR1 SGHRS, CDR2 YFSETQ. V was trimmed by 3 bases and J by 4 bases, leaving 14 bases between them. CDR3 in DNA: TGCGCCAGCAGCTATAATGGACCGGCGTACAATGAGCAGTTCTTC. Protein product: CASSYNGPAYNEQFF. Complete variable domain (other parts from reference TRBV5-1 and TRBJ2-1): KAGVTQTPRYLIKTRGQQVTLSCSPISGHRSVSWYQQTPGQGLQFLFEYFSETQRNKGNFPGRFSGRQFSNSRSEMNVSTLELGDSALYLCASSYNGPAYNEQFFGPGTRLTVL.

Ten or more counts support this clonotype. The chain joins TRBV4-1 to TRBJ2-1, with D tentatively TRBD2 (5 bases). This CDR3 has 17 amino acids. The V gene lost 2 bases and the J gene lost 0 bases, with 14 bases spanning the gap. Germline CDR1 and CDR2: MGHRA and YSYEKL. The CDR3: CASSQSRTYSSYNEQFF. The CDR3 DNA reads TGCGCCAGCAGCCAAAGTCGGACTTATAGCTCCTACAATGAGCAGTTCTTC.

Ten or more counts support this clonotype. This may arise from a read error, as a much more abundant clone is one base away. The V and J genes are TRBV12-3 or TRBV12-4 and TRBJ1-2; D uncertain. The CDR3 extends over 13 amino acids. The CDR3 nucleotides are TGTGCCAGCAGTTTAAAAGCCAACTATGGCTGCACCTTC. This gives the protein CASSLKANYGCTF.

Comments on this clonotype: A read error may explain this, as a much larger clone is one base away. This chain links TRBV6-2 or TRBV6-3 with TRBJ2-1; a weak D match, TRBD2 (6 bases). In germline, CDR1 is MNHEY, CDR2 SVGEGT. With 6 bases removed from V and 4 bases from J, the gap between germline ends came to 25 bases. The CDR3 contains 18 residues. The CDR3 DNA sequence: TGTGCCAGCAGCCCGGGACTGGGGCTGGGGCGCTCTTACAATGAGCAGTTCTTC. Residues: CASSPGLGLGRSYNEQFF.

Comment on this clonotype: Being one base from a much bigger clone, this may be a read error. The chain joins TRBV6-1 to TRBJ2-7, with D uncertain. CDR1 MNHNS and CDR2 SASEGT come from the germline V gene. Trimming pared 6 bases from V and 4 bases from J, leaving 19 bases between. The CDR3 has 15 residues. In DNA, the CDR3 is TGTGCCAGCAGCCCGAGGCAGCCTTCCGGATACGAGCAGTACTTC. It translates to CASSPRQPSGYEQYF.

In this sample, this clonotype turned up once. Mismatch with germline at one junction end may stem from a read error. The chain has TRBV18 and TRBJ1-3, with D possibly being TRBD1 (6 bases). This CDR3 is 15 amino acids long. Germline CDR1 is KGHSH and CDR2 is LQKENI. The CDR3 loop is CASPPTGSSGNTIYF. In DNA form, the CDR3 reads TGTGCCAGCCCACCTACAGGGTCGTCTGGAAACACCATATATTTT. The full variable domain, rest sourced from reference TRBV18 and TRBJ1-3, is NAGVMQNPRHLVRRRGQEARLRCSPMKGHSHVYWYRQLPEEGLKFMVYLQKENIIDESGMPKERFSAEFPKEGPSILRIQQVVRGDSAAYFCASPPTGSSGNTIYFGEGSWLTVV.

This clonotype was observed many times. The V and J genes are TRBV24-1 and TRBJ2-1, with 9 bases lining up with TRBD2. This CDR3 is built from 17 residues. J was trimmed by 8 bases and V by 5 bases; bases with no gene match: 15. The germline gives CDR1 KGHDR, CDR2 SFDVKD. CDR3 loop: CATSASFGRGGLDEQFF. The CDR3 coding sequence is TGTGCCACCAGTGCTAGCTTCGGGCGGGGGGGCCTGGATGAGCAGTTCTTC.

This clonotype was observed many times. The chain links TRBV19 to TRBJ2-3; TRBD2 aligns across 11 bases. The CDR3 loop spans 16 amino acids. Unmatched junction bases numbered 6, after V lost 5 bases and J lost 2 bases. Germline V gene sequence: CDR1 LNHDA, CDR2 SQIVND (reference sequence). CDR3 region: CASSSELAGDTDTQYF. DNA of the CDR3: TGTGCCAGTAGTTCCGAACTAGCGGGGGACACAGATACGCAGTATTTT.

At least ten counts were recorded for this clonotype. The genes are TRBV27 and TRBJ2-1; D is perhaps TRBD1 or TRBD2 (5 bases each). Looked up from germline, CDR1 is MNHEY and CDR2 is SMNVEV (reference sequence). This CDR3 is built from 14 residues. The germline V and J ends were trimmed by 3 bases and 5 bases, with 11 bases remaining between them. CDR3: CASSFGTANNEQFF. The DNA for the CDR3 is TGTGCCAGCAGTTTCGGGACGGCCAACAATGAGCAGTTCTTC.

Concerning this clonotype itself: A single base separates this from a much larger clone, so it may be a read error. The V gene is TRBV4-2, the J gene TRBJ2-2; 11 nucleotides align to TRBD2. CDR1 is LGHNA, CDR2 YNFKEQ, per germline. The CDR3 has 16 amino acids. The CDR3 nucleotides read TGTGCCGGCAGCCAGGTTAGCGGGAGGGCAGGCGGGGAGCTGTTTTTT. It encodes CAGSQVSGRAGGELFF.

This clonotype was counted many times. The genes are TRBV5-8 and TRBJ2-5; TRBD2 agrees at 9 bases. CDR3 length equals 17 residues. With 2 bases clipped from V and 5 bases from J, the junction kept 13 bases outside the gene matches. Germline loops: CDR1 SGHTS, CDR2 YDEGEE. This chain's CDR3 is CASSFGTSRPWTETQYF. The CDR3 coding sequence is TGTGCCAGCAGCTTTGGGACTAGCAGACCATGGACGGAGACCCAGTACTTC. The full variable domain, its missing parts supplied by reference TRBV5-8 and TRBJ2-5, is EAGVTQSPTHLIKTRGQQATLRCSPISGHTSVYWYQQALGLGLQFLLWYDEGEERNRGNFPPRFSGRQFPNYSSELNVNALELEDSALYLCASSFGTSRPWTETQYFGPGTRLLVL.

In its sample, this clonotype was seen many times. V gene TRBV30 combines with J gene TRBJ1-2; D remains ambiguous. The length of the CDR3 is 14 residues. Per germline, CDR1 GTSNPN and CDR2 SVGIG (reference sequence). The CDR3 bases are TGTGCTTCGGGTCTCCTCCCAGCTAACTATGGCTACACCTTC. Translation gives CASGLLPANYGYTF.

Ten or more counts support this clonotype. The chain combines TRBV3-1 with TRBJ2-5; perhaps TRBD1 as D (6 bases). Per the germline V gene, CDR1 is LGHDT and CDR2 is YNNKEL (reference sequence). The CDR3 spans 16 residues. With 5 bases removed from V and 0 bases from J, the gap between germline ends came to 16 bases. CDR3 amino acids: CASSVRRQAYQETQYF. The CDR3 nucleotides read TGTGCCAGCAGCGTAAGGAGACAGGCGTACCAAGAGACCCAGTACTTC.

This clonotype has a count of ten or more. This chain links TRBV6-2 or TRBV6-3 with TRBJ1-5; no definite D call. Deletions cut 2 bases from V and 3 bases from J, with 11 bases between. The CDR3 spans 15 residues. CDR1 is MNHEY and CDR2 is SVGEGT in the germline V gene. CDR3 residues: CASSYMVDNNQPQHF. CDR3 DNA sequence: TGTGCCAGCAGTTACATGGTCGACAACAATCAGCCCCAGCATTTT.

This clonotype was detected once. Germline and junction disagree at one end, which may indicate a read error. The chain combines TRBV5-8 with TRBJ2-5; D is possibly TRBD1 or TRBD2 (5 bases each). The germline V gene encodes CDR1 SGHTS and CDR2 YDEGEE. This CDR3 has 16 residues. CDR3 in DNA: TGTGCCAGCAGCTTGGGACAGAGGGTGAAGCAAGAGGCCCAGTACTTC. It translates to CASSLGQRVKQEAQYF.

This chain connects TRBV28 to TRBJ1-1; D call uncertain. This CDR3 comprises 13 residues. Trimming removed 3 bases at V and 4 bases at J, with 9 bases between. The germline V gene encodes CDR1 MDHEN and CDR2 SYDVKM. CDR3 DNA sequence: TGTGCCAGCAGTTTTTTACTTGTCACTGAAGCTTTCTTT. Translation: CASSFLLVTEAFF.

In regard to this clonotype: This may be a read error: a much more frequent sequence differs by one nucleotide. V gene TRBV20-1 combines with J gene TRBJ1-2, with TRBD1 as a possible D gene (5 bases). Germline CDR1 DFQATT, CDR2 SNEGSKA (reference sequence). This CDR3 region has 15 residues. In DNA form, the CDR3 reads TGCAGTGCTCCCTTGGGGGGGACCAACACCTATGGCCACACCTTC. Protein sequence: CSAPLGGTNTYGHTF.

This clonotype was picked up many times. This chain links TRBV12-3 or TRBV12-4 with TRBJ1-5, with 7 nucleotides matching TRBD1. V was clipped by 6 bases and J by 2 bases; unmatched bases: 4. The CDR3 has 14 residues. CDR3 protein: CASSTTGGNQPQHF. CDR3 bases: TGTGCCAGCAGCACTACAGGGGGCAATCAGCCCCAGCATTTT.

Concerning this clonotype itself: This may stem from a read error, because a much larger clone lies one nucleotide away. This sequence joins TRBV27 and TRBJ2-7; D gene unclear. The CDR3 covers 13 residues. Germline V CDR1 and CDR2: MNHEY, SMNVEV (reference sequence). The CDR3 DNA reads as TGTGCCCGCAGTTTGGGCCCTCGCTACGAGCAGTACTTC. It translates to CARSLGPRYEQYF.

Points on this clonotype: Because it lacks the conserved phenylalanine or tryptophan at the end, this CDR3 is likely a read error. The CDR3 DNA sequence: TGTGCCAGCAGTGCCGGGACAGGAAATCAGCCCCAGCATCTT. This encodes CASSAGTGNQPQHL. The chain recombines TRBV28 with TRBJ1-5; TRBD1 matches at 8 bases. V shed 5 bases and J 4 bases; nucleotides not matched to a gene: 4. The CDR3 spans 14 residues. Germline V gene data show CDR1 as MDHEN and CDR2 as SYDVKM.

There are many counts of this clonotype. The J gene is TRBJ1-3, the V gene TRBV3-1; 8 positions match TRBD1. The CDR3 extends over 14 amino acids. Germline V lookup: CDR1 LGHDT, CDR2 YNNKEL (reference sequence). Germline trimming cut 5 bases from V and 4 bases from J; bases unmatched to any gene: 4. DNA of the CDR3: TGTGCCAGCAGCTTACAGGGGGAAGGAAACACCATATATTTT. It codes for CASSLQGEGNTIYF.

This clonotype has at least ten counts. The chain couples TRBV20-1 to TRBJ2-2; 8 positions match TRBD2. In germline, CDR1 is DFQATT, CDR2 SNEGSKA (reference sequence). The CDR3 has 16 residues. J was trimmed by 2 bases and V by 5 bases; bases with no gene match: 10. The CDR3 sequence is CSAPSYGGGNTGELFF. CDR3 coding DNA: TGCAGTGCTCCGAGTTACGGGGGGGGAAACACCGGGGAGCTGTTTTTT.

This sequence joins TRBV6-1 and TRBJ2-7; TRBD2 matches 13 bases. Germline CDR1 reads MNHNS; CDR2 reads SASEGT. Trimming removed 9 bases from V and 2 bases from J; junction bases left unmatched: 13. The CDR3 length is 17 residues. CDR3 nucleotides: TGTGCCAGTCTTATGATTGGGACTAGCGGGAACCCCTACGAGCAGTACTTC. It translates to CASLMIGTSGNPYEQYF.